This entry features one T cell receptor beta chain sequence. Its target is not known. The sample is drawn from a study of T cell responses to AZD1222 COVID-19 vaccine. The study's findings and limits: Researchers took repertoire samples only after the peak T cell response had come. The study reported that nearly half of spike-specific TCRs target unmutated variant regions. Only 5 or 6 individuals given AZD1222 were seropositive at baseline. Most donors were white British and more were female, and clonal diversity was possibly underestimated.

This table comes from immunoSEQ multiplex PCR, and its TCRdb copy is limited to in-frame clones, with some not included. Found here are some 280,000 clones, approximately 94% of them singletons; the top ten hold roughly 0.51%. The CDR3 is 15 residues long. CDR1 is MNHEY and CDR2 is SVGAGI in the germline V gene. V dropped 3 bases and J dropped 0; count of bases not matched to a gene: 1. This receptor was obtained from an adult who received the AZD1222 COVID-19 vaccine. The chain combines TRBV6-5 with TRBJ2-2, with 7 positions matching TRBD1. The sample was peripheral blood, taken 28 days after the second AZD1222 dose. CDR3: CASSYDRANTGELFF. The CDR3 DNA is TGTGCCAGCAGTTATGACAGGGCGAACACCGGGGAGCTGTTTTTT.